This T cell receptor beta chain was captured in a study of blood T cells in healthy people across ages. Study-level findings and limits: TCR beta diversity per million T cells fell roughly linearly with age. A greater number of naive CD4+ cells and higher diversity distinguished long-lived donors from aged donors.

A second PCR of about 6 to 12 cycles used a sample-barcoded 5' primer and a J-beta primer mix. Tags on each cDNA molecule came from a template-switch adaptor with 12 random nucleotides. TCRdb reprocessed the 5' RACE reads via MiXCR and lists one record per CDR3 protein. The sample gives approximately 600,000 distinct CDR3 sequences, 58% of which show up once; 35% to 40% is in the top ten. The germline gives CDR1 MNHEY, CDR2 SMNVEV (reference sequence). With V trimmed by 6 bases and J by 5 bases, 5 bases remained unmatched. The CDR3 is 14 residues long. A note on this clonotype: Its specificity is not known.

V is TRBV27 and J is TRBJ2-1; TRBD2 agrees at 9 bases. The source is a man aged 60 to 69 in good health. The sample taken for sequencing was blood. CDR3 bases: TGTGCCAGCAGACGCGGGGGGGCAGACAATGAGCAGTTCTTC. It is translated as CASRRGGADNEQFF.